Listed here is a single T cell receptor beta chain. CDR1 and CDR2 from the germline V gene are GTSNPN and SVGIG (reference sequence). This CDR3 has 13 residues. J gave up 5 bases and V 3 bases, and 6 bases lay outside the gene matches. Fresh-frozen tumor tissue and more than two years of survival data were available for all. PBMC were collected before vaccination, two weeks after the third vaccination, and at progression. Primers: 60 V beta forward and 13 J beta reverse. Profiled with immunoSEQ multiplex PCR; TCRdb holds only in-frame clones, not every one. Of fewer than 50,000 clones in the sample, about 80% were seen once. The sample originates from a study of glioma-infiltrating T cells after dendritic cell vaccination. Overall study context: Dendritic cell vaccine was injected intradermally three times, biweekly.

This specimen was blood, taken before dendritic cell vaccination. The J gene is TRBJ1-2, the V gene TRBV30; 7 nucleotides align to TRBD1. This receptor was taken from a human donor with glioblastoma. CDR3 in DNA: TGTGCCTGGAGGGATCCAGGGGGGTATGGCTACACCTTC. Its translation: CAWRDPGGYGYTF.